What follows are 5 T cell receptor beta chains derived from one specimen sequenced in a study of blood T cells in healthy people across ages. Then a second PCR, running roughly 7 to 11 cycles, was carried out with a sample-barcoded 5' primer and a J-beta primer mix. TCRdb fed the 5' RACE reads into MiXCR, producing one record per CDR3 protein. The table shows fewer than 2,000,000 distinct CDR3 sequences, with roughly two fifths occurring only once. The specimen sequenced was blood. All receptors derive from a human donor in good health.

This clonotype was seen more than once but under ten times. The CDR3 DNA sequence: TGCAGTGCTAGACACAGGGGCGCAGGTGAGCAGTTCTTC. Protein: CSARHRGAGEQFF. The rearrangement links TRBV20-1 to TRBJ2-1; 7 bases match TRBD1. The CDR3 sequence is 13 residues long. V lost 2 bases, J lost 9 bases, and 7 bases stayed unmatched. Germline V gene lookup returns CDR1 DFQATT and CDR2 SNEGSKA (reference sequence).

Only a few counts were recorded for this clonotype. The chain employs TRBV2 and TRBJ1-1; 9 bases line up with TRBD1. V lost 7 bases and J lost 4; bases outside the gene matches: 4. The CDR3 contains 13 residues. The germline gives CDR1 SNHLY, CDR2 FYNNEI. The CDR3 loop is CASNRQGGTEAFF. CDR3 nucleotide sequence: TGTGCCAGCAACAGACAGGGGGGCACTGAAGCTTTCTTT.

This clonotype has a handful of counts. The chain couples TRBV5-1 to TRBJ2-7, with a weak D call TRBD1 (5 bases). The CDR3 has 13 residues. Germline V lookup: CDR1 SGHRS, CDR2 YFSETQ. V shed 5 bases and J shed 0 bases, with 9 bases lying between them. CDR3 amino acids: CASRVQGSYEQYF. The CDR3 DNA reads as TGCGCCAGCAGGGTGCAGGGCTCCTACGAGCAGTACTTC. The full variable domain, completed using reference TRBV5-1 and TRBJ2-7, is KAGVTQTPRYLIKTRGQQVTLSCSPISGHRSVSWYQQTPGQGLQFLFEYFSETQRNKGNFPGRFSGRQFSNSRSEMNVSTLELGDSALYLCASRVQGSYEQYFGPGTRLTVT.

This clonotype was detected a few times. CDR3 region: CSVEMRIYNEQFF. The CDR3 DNA is TGCAGCGTCGAAATGAGGATCTACAATGAGCAGTTCTTC. This chain links TRBV29-1 with TRBJ2-1; D remains unclear. Germline CDR1 SQVTM, CDR2 ANQGSEA. V was trimmed by 6 bases and J by 3 bases, leaving 12 bases between them. The CDR3 has 13 amino acids.

The chain combines TRBV16 with TRBJ2-5, with 8 bases fitting TRBD1. The CDR3 sequence is 12 residues long. Germline V lookup: CDR1 KGHSY, CDR2 FQNENV. J gave up 13 bases and V 0 bases, and 4 bases lay outside the gene matches. The CDR3 sequence is CASSQSLDRAYF. The DNA of the CDR3 is TGTGCCAGCAGCCAATCCCTGGACAGGGCGTACTTC.